This TCR beta chain was identified during a study of CD8+ T cells in alopecia areata. In each case, RNA was isolated and then reverse transcribed into cDNA as the sequencing template. Libraries were prepared by immunoSEQ multiplex PCR; TCRdb keeps only in-frame clonotypes and omits some of them. The data hold 250,000 to 350,000 clones, with around three fifths observed a single time. Specified treatment: oral pan-JAK inhibitor, 5-10 mg twice daily. The CDR3 covers 14 residues. The J segment lost 9 bases and the V segment lost 4 bases, leaving 9 bases of the junction unmatched. Germline CDR1 reads SGHAT; CDR2 reads FQNNGV.

The sequence came from a human donor with alopecia areata. The V gene is TRBV11-2, the J gene TRBJ2-1; 7 bases line up with TRBD2. The sample was CD4+ T cells sorted from blood, taken at week 52, from a patient treated with tofacitinib. The CDR3 region is CASSSSWGGLEQFF. CDR3 DNA sequence: TGTGCCAGCAGCTCGTCGTGGGGGGGACTTGAGCAGTTCTTC.